This TCR beta chain came from a study of blood T cell repertoires in COVID-19. The protocol was immunoSEQ multiplex PCR, while the TCRdb copy is restricted to in-frame clones and leaves out a portion. This table has around 98,000 clones, 70% to 85% appearing once. There are 17 residues in the CDR3. The V end lost 1 base, the J end lost 6 bases, and 18 bases lay between the germline ends. CDR1 and CDR2 from the germline V gene are LGHDT and YNNKEL (reference sequence). The chain uses TRBV3-1 (or the pseudogene TRBV3-2) and TRBJ2-2; possible D gene TRBD1, 7 bases. The specimen sequenced was peripheral blood. This clonotype was sampled from a man aged 65-85 years with active or convalescent COVID-19. The CDR3 DNA follows: TGTGCCAGCAGCCAAGGACAGGCGGGACAGTGGTCCGGGGAGCTGTTTTTT. Encoded protein: CASSQGQAGQWSGELFF.